A selection of T cell receptor beta chains follows, all from one sample in a study of CD8+CD57+ T cells in acquired aplastic anemia. TCRdb analysed the reads with MiXCR anew, one entry per CDR3 protein. This sample carries 170,000 or so distinct CDR3 sequences, nearly 65% of them seen once, and the ten largest clones take about two fifths. The sequenced sample consisted of sorted CD4+, CD8+, or CD8+CD57+ T cells (not recorded which) from PBMCs. The origin of the receptors is a human donor with aplastic anemia. The CDR3 runs from the conserved cysteine through the conserved F or W. The D gene is left open where the match is weak. Size values are once, few and many counts, or a class for expanded clones, and some rows have none.

V gene	clone size	J gene	D gene	CDR3 length	CDR3 protein	CDR3 DNA
TRBV7-8	NA	TRBJ1-1	NA	15	CASSLGVGRATEAFF	TGTGCCAGCAGCTTAGGTGTGGGGCGGGCCACTGAAGCTTTCTTT
TRBV6-5	many	TRBJ1-1	NA	13	CASKGPGNTEAFF	TGTGCCAGCAAAGGCCCGGGGAACACTGAAGCTTTCTTT
TRBV29-1	NA	TRBJ2-4	NA	13	CSRTNNGGNIQYF	TGCAGTAGAACCAATAACGGAGGAAACATTCAGTACTTC
TRBV9	NA	TRBJ2-1	TRBD2	17	CASSVGNSGRGYNEQFF	TGTGCCAGCAGCGTAGGTAATAGCGGGAGGGGATACAATGAGCAGTTCTTC
TRBV15	NA	TRBJ2-3	NA	14	CATSRLGVADTQYF	TGTGCCACCAGCAGATTGGGGGTAGCAGATACGCAGTATTTT
TRBV9	once	TRBJ2-3	NA	13	CASSVMSADTQYF	TGTGCCAGCAGCGTAATGTCGGCAGATACGCAGTATTTT
TRBV10-3	few	TRBJ1-4	NA	13	CATSGDNNEKLFF	TGTGCCACCTCAGGGGACAACAATGAAAAACTGTTTTTT
TRBV10-3	NA	TRBJ1-6	NA	11	CAIGEESPLHF	TGTGCCATAGGGGAGGAATCACCCCTCCACTTT
TRBV20-1	many	TRBJ2-1	NA	12	CSARPVLDEQFF	TGCAGTGCTAGACCCGTTCTGGATGAGCAGTTCTTC
TRBV2	many	TRBJ1-5	NA	14	CASSEAQGNQPQHF	TGTGCCAGCAGTGAAGCGCAGGGCAATCAGCCCCAGCATTTT